Below are 26 T cell receptor beta chains sequenced from a single sample in a study of blood T cell repertoires in COVID-19. Measured with immunoSEQ multiplex PCR; TCRdb has only the in-frame clones, and not every one. Of about 88,000 clones in the sample, 88% were seen once. The sample comprised peripheral blood. These TCRs come from a man aged 80 or over with acute or convalescent COVID-19.

The gene calls are TRBV27 and TRBJ2-2, with TRBD1 matching 8 bases. After removal of 5 bases from V and 7 bases from J, the junction contained 3 bases not matched to a gene. This CDR3 is 13 amino acids long. Per germline, CDR1 MNHEY and CDR2 SMNVEV (reference sequence). The DNA for the CDR3 is TGTGCCAGCAGTCTGGGGACAGGCGGGGAGCTGTTTTTT. Residues: CASSLGTGGELFF.

The chain couples TRBV28 to TRBJ2-3, with 9 positions matching TRBD1. The CDR3 extends over 19 amino acids. The V gene's germline CDR1 is MDHEN and CDR2 SYDVKM. After removal of 3 bases from V and 0 bases from J, the junction contained 13 bases not matched to a gene. CDR3 bases: TGTGCCAGCAGTTTCCCTCGGGACAGGGTAGCCTCTAGCACAGATACGCAGTATTTT. Translated, it gives CASSFPRDRVASSTDTQYF.

Only one count was recorded for this clone. The chain is built from TRBV7-3 and TRBJ2-1, with TRBD2 identical over 14 bases. V was pared by 5 bases and J by 9 bases, with 6 bases of the junction left unmatched. This CDR3 has 15 amino acids. Looked up from germline, CDR1 is SGHTA and CDR2 is FQGTGA. This chain's CDR3 is CASSLQTSGRAEQFF. The CDR3 DNA reads as TGTGCCAGCAGCCTCCAGACTAGCGGGAGGGCTGAGCAGTTCTTC.

The genes are TRBV24-1 and TRBJ2-7, with TRBD1 matching over 7 bases. The germline CDR1 and CDR2 sequences are KGHDR and SFDVKD. The CDR3 length is 15 residues. The V segment lost 2 bases and the J segment 3 bases; nucleotides outside the gene matches: 6. This CDR3 is CATSDWTGGFYEQYF. The DNA of the CDR3 is TGTGCCACCAGTGATTGGACAGGCGGCTTCTACGAGCAGTACTTC.

The chain employs TRBV7-2 and TRBJ1-1, with D maybe TRBD1 (6 bases). Deletions cut 5 bases from V and 1 base from J, with 11 bases between. The CDR3 sequence is 14 residues long. CDR1 and CDR2 from the germline V gene are SGHTA and FQGNSA. The CDR3 nucleotides are TGTGCCAGCAGCATCAGGGGCGAGAACACTGAAGCTTTCTTT. Translation: CASSIRGENTEAFF.

The J gene is TRBJ2-3, the V gene TRBV5-4, with 10 positions matching TRBD1. Trimming took 5 bases from V and 2 from J; bases not matched to a gene: 8. The germline CDR1 and CDR2 sequences are SGHNT and YYREEE (reference sequence). CDR3 length: 16 amino acids. CDR3 in DNA: TGTGCCAGCAGGCCACCGGGACAGGGGTCCACAGATACGCAGTATTTT. This gives the protein CASRPPGQGSTDTQYF.

The chain couples TRBV3-1 (or the pseudogene TRBV3-2) to TRBJ2-1, with D possibly TRBD2 on 6 matching bases. V dropped 4 bases and J dropped 8 bases, with 15 bases sitting between them. Germline V gene data show CDR1 as LGHDT and CDR2 as YNNKEL (reference sequence). The CDR3 extends over 14 amino acids. The DNA for the CDR3 is TGTGCCAGCAGCCTCACTAGCTGGGGGGATGAGCAGTTCTTC. Translation gives CASSLTSWGDEQFF.

The CDR3 is CASSPSAGGDTGELFF. CDR3 DNA sequence: TGTGCCAGCTCACCTTCAGCGGGAGGCGACACCGGGGAGCTGTTTTTT. J is TRBJ2-2 and V is TRBV18; 9 bases are shared with TRBD2. J gave up 3 bases and V 3 bases, and 5 bases lay outside the gene matches. The CDR3 is made up of 16 amino acids. Germline assignment: CDR1 KGHSH and CDR2 LQKENI.

V and J are TRBV7-2 and TRBJ1-2; 8 positions match TRBD1. The germline CDR1 and CDR2 sequences are SGHTA and FQGNSA. The CDR3 totals 15 residues. V was clipped by 5 bases and J by 4 bases; unmatched bases: 9. CDR3 loop: CASSPGQGRGYGYTF. The CDR3 DNA reads as TGTGCCAGCAGCCCTGGACAGGGACGAGGCTATGGCTACACCTTC. Full variable domain (remainder filled in from reference TRBV7-2 and TRBJ1-2): GAGVSQSPSNKVTEKGKDVELRCDPISGHTALYWYRQSLGQGLEFLIYFQGNSAPDKSGLPSDRFSAERTGGSVSTLTIQRTQQEDSAVYLCASSPGQGRGYGYTFGSGTRLTVV.

The gene calls are TRBV29-1 and TRBJ2-1; 8 bases match TRBD1. CDR3 size: 14 residues. Germline V gene sequence: CDR1 SQVTM, CDR2 ANQGSEA. Trimming at V came to 5 bases and at J to 4 bases, leaving 7 bases not matched to a gene. This CDR3 is CSVPPGQVYNEQFF. The DNA of the CDR3 is TGCAGCGTTCCTCCGGGACAGGTATACAATGAGCAGTTCTTC.

A single count supports this clone. The V call is TRBV6-4, the J call TRBJ2-2; 10 bases are shared with TRBD1. This CDR3 contains 16 residues. Germline V gene data show CDR1 as MRHNA and CDR2 as SNTAGT. The junction had 6 bases not matched to a gene; V was cut back by 5 bases and J by 3 bases. For the CDR3, the DNA is TGTGCCAGCAGTATAACCGGGACAGGGGACACCGGGGAGCTGTTTTTT. It codes for CASSITGTGDTGELFF.

V usage is TRBV14 and J usage is TRBJ2-3, with D perhaps TRBD1 (6 bases). The V end lost 0 bases, the J end lost 4 bases, and 8 bases lay between the germline ends. Germline loops: CDR1 SGHDN, CDR2 FVKESK. The CDR3 spans 14 residues. CDR3 in amino acids: CASSQDRQADTQYF. The CDR3, as DNA: TGTGCCAGCAGCCAAGATCGACAGGCAGATACGCAGTATTTT.

The V gene is TRBV3-1 (or the pseudogene TRBV3-2), the J gene TRBJ2-7; 8 nucleotides agree with TRBD1. After removal of 3 bases from V and 6 bases from J, the junction contained 10 bases not matched to a gene. The CDR3 consists of 15 residues. Germline V gene sequence: CDR1 LGHDT, CDR2 YNNKEL (reference sequence). CDR3 coding DNA: TGTGCCAGCAGCCAGCTCGCCGGGACAGGAGGCGAGCAGTACTTC. The encoded protein is CASSQLAGTGGEQYF.

The J gene is TRBJ2-7, the V gene TRBV6-6; 8 bases are shared with TRBD2. Germline CDR1 and CDR2: MNHNY and SVGAGI (reference sequence). V gave up 4 bases and J gave up 9 bases; unmatched junction bases: 11. The CDR3 covers 14 residues. The CDR3 region has the DNA TGTGCCAGCAGTTCCAGCGGGAGTTTTAGCTGGCAGTACTTC. Translated, it gives CASSSSGSFSWQYF.

The V gene is TRBV19, the J gene TRBJ2-3, with TRBD1 identical over 9 bases. The CDR3 spans 14 residues. Germline V lookup: CDR1 LNHDA, CDR2 SQIVND (reference sequence). J gave up 5 bases and V 7 bases, and 7 bases lay outside the gene matches. The DNA for the CDR3 is TGTGCCAGTACCCGGACAGGGGCGGGAGATACGCAGTATTTT. Translated, it gives CASTRTGAGDTQYF.

V usage is TRBV6-6 and J usage is TRBJ2-5, with TRBD2 identical over 8 bases. The germline CDR1 and CDR2 sequences are MNHNY and SVGAGI (reference sequence). The junction had 6 bases not matched to a gene; V was cut back by 5 bases and J by 4 bases. The CDR3 runs 14 residues. CDR3 loop: CASSPAGVRETQYF. CDR3 coding DNA: TGTGCCAGCAGTCCAGCGGGGGTTCGAGAGACCCAGTACTTC.

The chain is built from TRBV4-3 and TRBJ2-7; 16 bases map to TRBD2. With V trimmed by 0 bases and J by 4 bases, 6 bases remained unmatched. Looked up from germline, CDR1 is LGHNA and CDR2 is YSLEER. The CDR3 runs 18 residues. This chain's CDR3 is CASSQERGLAGGLYEQYF. The CDR3 DNA reads TGCGCCAGCAGCCAAGAGAGGGGACTAGCGGGAGGGTTATACGAGCAGTACTTC.

This sequence joins TRBV27 and TRBJ2-1; TRBD2 matches 11 bases. The V gene's germline CDR1 is MNHEY and CDR2 SMNVEV (reference sequence). Germline trimming cut 8 bases from V and 4 bases from J; bases unmatched to any gene: 10. The CDR3 contains 16 residues. CDR3 protein: CASATSGSGAYNEQFF. The CDR3 DNA reads as TGTGCCAGCGCTACTAGCGGGAGTGGGGCTTACAATGAGCAGTTCTTC.

V gene TRBV5-1 combines with J gene TRBJ1-3; 7 bases align to TRBD1. J lost 0 bases, V lost 2 bases, and 8 bases had no gene match. The CDR3 runs to 17 residues. Germline V gene lookup returns CDR1 SGHRS and CDR2 YFSETQ. CDR3 region: CASSLTGTASSGNTIYF. The CDR3 DNA sequence: TGCGCCAGCAGCTTAACCGGGACAGCTAGCTCTGGAAACACCATATATTTT.

The chain has TRBV11-2 and TRBJ1-5, with TRBD1 as a possible D gene (5 bases). The V gene lost 7 bases and the J gene lost 0 bases, with 19 bases spanning the gap. The length of the CDR3 is 17 residues. CDR1 is SGHAT and CDR2 is FQNNGV in the germline V gene. Here the CDR3 reads CASTSRSGTYSNQPQHF. The CDR3 nucleotides read TGTGCCAGCACCTCTCGGTCAGGGACTTATAGCAATCAGCCCCAGCATTTT.

The chain carries TRBV5-4 and TRBJ1-5, with TRBD1 matching over 10 bases. The CDR3 is made up of 16 amino acids. J lost 1 base, V lost 4 bases, and 5 bases had no gene match. Germline V gene lookup returns CDR1 SGHNT and CDR2 YYREEE (reference sequence). DNA for the CDR3: TGTGCCAGCAGCAGACAGGGGGCGCCGAGCAATCAGCCCCAGCATTTT. Translation gives CASSRQGAPSNQPQHF.

The rearrangement uses TRBV5-1 and TRBJ1-4; D not certain. Trimming pared 0 bases from V and 8 bases from J, leaving 11 bases between. The CDR3 has 14 amino acids. Per germline, CDR1 SGHRS and CDR2 YFSETQ. CDR3 in amino acids: CASSLGQLGEKLFF. The CDR3 DNA sequence: TGCGCCAGCAGCTTGGGCCAACTCGGGGAAAAACTGTTTTTT.

V is TRBV28 and J is TRBJ1-5; 7 bases map to TRBD1. J lost 0 bases, V lost 6 bases, and 14 bases had no gene match. Per germline, CDR1 MDHEN and CDR2 SYDVKM. This CDR3 is 18 amino acids long. The chain's CDR3 is CASSPDTGTAYSNQPQHF. The CDR3 bases are TGTGCCAGCAGCCCGGACACGGGGACAGCCTATAGCAATCAGCCCCAGCATTTT.

The genes are TRBV19 and TRBJ1-1; D gene ambiguous. V gave up 7 bases and J gave up 0 bases, with 9 bases separating them. The CDR3 runs 13 residues. Germline V gives CDR1 LNHDA, CDR2 SQIVND (reference sequence). CDR3 DNA sequence: TGTGCCAGTATGGCCAACATGAACACTGAAGCTTTCTTT. This codes for CASMANMNTEAFF.

J is TRBJ1-2 and V is TRBV11-2, with TRBD1 identical over 7 bases. The length of the CDR3 is 16 residues. V dropped 2 bases and J dropped 3; count of bases not matched to a gene: 9. CDR1 is SGHAT and CDR2 is FQNNGV in the germline V gene. In DNA, the CDR3 is TGTGCCAGCAGCTTACGGGAGACAGGGTCGCACTATGGCTACACCTTC. Translated, it gives CASSLRETGSHYGYTF.

V is TRBV4-3 and J is TRBJ1-2; D might be TRBD1 (6 bases). Germline V CDR1 and CDR2: LGHNA, YSLEER. The V gene lost 0 bases and the J gene lost 4 bases, with 12 bases spanning the gap. CDR3 length: 15 amino acids. CDR3 region: CASSQDRTEGYGYTF. DNA for the CDR3: TGCGCCAGCAGCCAAGATCGGACAGAGGGCTATGGCTACACCTTC.